The sequence of this T cell receptor beta chain was determined in a study of OX40 agonist ivuxolimab in advanced cancers. The study's findings and limits: CD8+ T cells showed, on average, more clonal expansion than CD4+ cells.

As concerns this clone: Its specificity is not known.

The data were produced by immunoSEQ multiplex PCR, yet TCRdb's version contains in-frame clones alone and is incomplete. The table shows some 22,000 clones, with approximately 89% occurring only once. The CDR3 totals 15 residues. The ends were cut back, 0 bases at V and 2 bases at J, with 11 bases in the middle. Germline V gene data show CDR1 as LGHNA and CDR2 as YNFKEQ. The V call is TRBV4-2, the J call TRBJ2-7; tentative D call: TRBD2 (5 bases). The TCR originated in an adult with an advanced solid tumor such as melanoma, head and neck, liver or kidney cancer. The specimen was CD4+ or CD8+ T cells sorted from blood, collected in a trial of the OX40 agonist ivuxolimab. CDR3 sequence: CASSQDLAPAYEQYF. In nucleotides, the CDR3 is TGTGCCAGCAGCCAAGATCTAGCCCCTGCCTACGAGCAGTACTTC.